These 30 T cell receptor beta chains originate from one sample sequenced in a study of long-term antiretroviral therapy in people with HIV. The libraries were made with immunoSEQ v3.0 at survey level. Some clones are missing from TCRdb's copy, which holds only in-frame ones; the method was immunoSEQ multiplex PCR. The table lists 20,000 to 25,000 clones, around 80% of them singletons. This material consisted of unsorted PBMCs, taken 0.5 years after starting antiretroviral therapy. The receptors here all came from a woman aged 40 to 55 with HIV.

J is TRBJ2-2 and V is TRBV7-3; D is unclear. CDR1 is SGHTA and CDR2 is FQGTGA in the germline V gene. The CDR3 contains 18 residues. The V end lost 5 bases, the J end lost 1 base, and 20 bases lay between the germline ends. CDR3 protein: CASSPTGRVPGNTGELFF. Written as DNA, the CDR3 is TGTGCCAGCAGCCCCACCGGCAGAGTTCCTGGGAACACCGGGGAGCTGTTTTTT.

This clone was observed a handful of times. This chain connects TRBV9 to TRBJ1-1, with D unresolved. V lost 0 bases, J lost 6 bases, and 9 bases lay in between. Germline V CDR1 and CDR2: SGDLS, YYNGEE. This CDR3 is 13 amino acids long. DNA of the CDR3: TGTGCCAGCAGCGTAGGGCCTAACGCTGAAGCTTTCTTT. Translation: CASSVGPNAEAFF.

This clone was detected once. CDR3 region: CASSLAPGARNIQYF. The DNA for the CDR3 is TGTGCCAGCAGCTTGGCCCCGGGTGCGAGAAACATTCAGTACTTC. This chain connects TRBV7-3 to TRBJ2-4; D unresolved. Germline V gene sequence: CDR1 SGHTA, CDR2 FQGTGA. Trimming stripped 3 bases from V and 6 bases from J, with 15 bases between. This CDR3 contains 15 residues.

The chain has TRBV4-2 and TRBJ2-3; weak D call: TRBD1 (5 bases). CDR1 LGHNA and CDR2 YNFKEQ come from the germline V gene. This CDR3 region has 16 residues. V shed 0 bases and J shed 2 bases, with 12 bases lying between them. This CDR3 reads CASSQDGAVNTDTQYF. CDR3 DNA sequence: TGTGCCAGCAGCCAAGATGGGGCTGTCAACACAGATACGCAGTATTTT.

In this sample, this clone turned up a few times. The chain has TRBV14 and TRBJ2-7, with TRBD1 matching over 9 bases. The CDR3 totals 13 residues. Trimming cost V 6 bases and J 5 bases; bases outside gene matches: 5. CDR1 and CDR2 (germline): SGHDN, FVKESK. The CDR3 loop reads CASSRQGVNEQYF. CDR3 in DNA: TGTGCCAGCAGTCGACAGGGGGTCAACGAGCAGTACTTC.

CDR3 in amino acids: CASSLRQGYTDTQYF. DNA of the CDR3: TGTGCCAGCAGCTTGAGGCAGGGGTACACAGATACGCAGTATTTT. This chain connects TRBV5-5 to TRBJ2-3; D is perhaps TRBD1 (6 bases). The V gene's germline CDR1 is SGHKS and CDR2 YYEKEE (reference sequence). This CDR3 has 15 residues. The germline V and J ends were trimmed by 1 base and 2 bases, with 11 bases remaining between them.

This chain joins TRBV11-2 and TRBJ2-7, with 12 nucleotides matching TRBD2. V gave up 1 base and J gave up 3 bases; unmatched junction bases: 4. The CDR3 is 16 amino acids. Germline CDR1 is SGHAT and CDR2 is FQNNGV. CDR3 amino acids: CASSLVTSGGSYEQYF. CDR3 bases: TGTGCCAGCAGCTTAGTGACTAGCGGGGGTAGCTACGAGCAGTACTTC.

This sequence joins TRBV2 and TRBJ2-3; D is uncertain. Between the trimmed V and J ends, which lost 6 bases and 5 bases, there was a span of 6 bases. The CDR3 length is 11 residues. CDR1 is SNHLY, CDR2 FYNNEI, per germline. CDR3 in amino acids: CASSLQDTQYF. CDR3 coding DNA: TGTGCCAGCAGCCTTCAAGATACGCAGTATTTT. The whole variable domain, filled in from reference TRBV2 and TRBJ2-3, reads EPEVTQTPSHQVTQMGQEVILRCVPISNHLYFYWYRQILGQKVEFLVSFYNNEISEKSEIFDDQFSVERPDGSNFTLKIRSTKLEDSAMYFCASSLQDTQYFGPGTRLTVL.

The J gene is TRBJ1-1, the V gene TRBV10-3; 7 bases agree with TRBD1. Germline-derived CDR1 and CDR2 are ENHRY and SYGVKD. This CDR3 region has 15 residues. V lost 3 bases to trimming and J lost 3 bases; unmatched junction nucleotides: 7. CDR3 nucleotides: TGTGCCATCAGTGAAGGGGGCAGTAGGGACACTGAAGCTTTCTTT. Encoded protein: CAISEGGSRDTEAFF.

The chain is built from TRBV10-3 and TRBJ1-1, with 10 nucleotides matching TRBD1. Losses at the gene ends were 6 bases for V and 0 bases for J; bases not matched to a gene: 4. This CDR3 spans 15 amino acids. CDR1 is ENHRY, CDR2 SYGVKD, per germline. CDR3: CAIRGGQGVNTEAFF. As DNA, the CDR3 is TGTGCCATCAGAGGTGGACAGGGGGTGAACACTGAAGCTTTCTTT.

The chain joins TRBV19 to TRBJ2-7, with 8 bases matching TRBD1. V dropped 5 bases and J dropped 2; count of bases not matched to a gene: 2. Germline CDR1 and CDR2: LNHDA and SQIVND (reference sequence). The CDR3 covers 13 residues. Here the CDR3 DNA reads TGTGCCAGTAGTTGGACAGGGCCCTACGAGCAGTACTTC. Translated: CASSWTGPYEQYF.

The gene calls are TRBV5-4 and TRBJ2-5; a weak D match, TRBD1 (6 bases). Germline values: CDR1 SGHNT, CDR2 YYREEE (reference sequence). The CDR3 totals 14 residues. V was shortened by 2 bases and J by 1 base, with 9 bases between the two germline ends. The CDR3 DNA follows: TGTGCCAGCAGCTTACAGGGAACCCAAGAGACCCAGTACTTC. Translated: CASSLQGTQETQYF.

This clone has more than one count but fewer than ten. The chain links TRBV7-2 to TRBJ2-7; 9 nucleotides match TRBD2. V gave up 5 bases and J gave up 6 bases; unmatched junction bases: 5. This CDR3 is 13 amino acids long. From germline, CDR1 is SGHTA and CDR2 FQGNSA. CDR3 bases: TGTGCCAGCAGCCCGCGGGGGGGCCTCGAGCAGTACTTC. Amino acids: CASSPRGGLEQYF.

This chain uses TRBV11-2 with TRBJ1-2, with 7 bases lining up with TRBD1. The J segment lost 4 bases and the V segment lost 4 bases, leaving 9 bases of the junction unmatched. CDR1 and CDR2 (germline): SGHAT, FQNNGV. The CDR3 is 15 amino acids. The CDR3 here is CASSSPQGRGYGYTF. The DNA for the CDR3 is TGTGCCAGCAGCTCCCCACAGGGGAGAGGCTATGGCTACACCTTC.

V and J are TRBV21-1 and TRBJ2-1; no DNA check was done on the table's D call, TRBD1. TRBV21-1 is a pseudogene. The CDR3 loop spans 15 amino acids. Written as DNA, the CDR3 is TGTGCCAGCAGCACCTTTGGACAGGCCTACAATGAGCAGTTCTTC. This translates into CASSTFGQAYNEQFF.

The gene calls are TRBV5-1 and TRBJ1-1, with 11 bases fitting TRBD1. V lost 3 bases and J lost 6; bases outside the gene matches: 4. CDR1 is SGHRS and CDR2 is YFSETQ in the germline V gene. CDR3 length: 14 residues. In DNA form, the CDR3 reads TGCGCCAGCAGCTGGGGACAGGGGGATGCTGAAGCTTTCTTT. Amino acids: CASSWGQGDAEAFF.

The chain employs TRBV5-1 and TRBJ1-5; D is unclear. The CDR3 is made up of 15 amino acids. V lost 4 bases and J lost 3, with 14 bases in between. Germline loops: CDR1 SGHRS, CDR2 YFSETQ. The CDR3 spells CASSVSGTSNQPQHF. In DNA, the CDR3 is TGCGCCAGCAGCGTCTCAGGTACCTCCAATCAGCCCCAGCATTTT.

The chain uses TRBV27 and TRBJ1-1; tentatively, D is TRBD1 (5 bases). Trimming cost V 4 bases and J 1 base, with 13 bases left between them. This CDR3 comprises 15 residues. Per germline, CDR1 MNHEY and CDR2 SMNVEV (reference sequence). CDR3 region: CASSSPGQENTEAFF. The CDR3 DNA reads as TGTGCCAGCAGTTCGCCCGGACAAGAGAACACTGAAGCTTTCTTT.

The J gene is TRBJ2-6, the V gene TRBV5-5, with 7 bases fitting TRBD2. Germline V CDR1 and CDR2: SGHKS, YYEKEE (reference sequence). CDR3 size: 16 residues. V lost 0 bases and J lost 2; bases outside the gene matches: 2. The CDR3 here is CASSLERGAGANVLTF. The CDR3 nucleotides read TGTGCCAGCAGCTTGGAACGGGGGGCTGGGGCCAACGTCCTGACTTTC.

The chain recombines TRBV29-1 with TRBJ2-3, with D tentatively TRBD2 (6 bases). The CDR3 totals 15 residues. Trimming took 5 bases from V and 0 from J, leaving 15 bases between them. CDR1 SQVTM and CDR2 ANQGSEA come from the germline V gene. The CDR3 sequence is CSVPLRGTSTDTQYF. The CDR3 coding sequence is TGCAGCGTTCCCTTACGGGGGACTAGCACAGATACGCAGTATTTT.

The chain links TRBV6-5 to TRBJ1-2, with D possibly TRBD1 on 6 matching bases. Germline CDR1 reads MNHEY; CDR2 reads SVGAGI. Trimming removed 6 bases at V and 8 bases at J, with 13 bases between. The CDR3 runs 12 residues. The CDR3 coding sequence is TGTGCCAGCAGCTTACAGGGAGAGGGCTACACCTTC. This translates into CASSLQGEGYTF.

The rearrangement uses TRBV5-6 and TRBJ2-2, with D maybe TRBD1 (6 bases). Germline V lookup: CDR1 SGHDT, CDR2 YYEEEE. V lost 4 bases and J 0 bases, leaving 13 bases between the germline ends. This CDR3 is built from 16 residues. The chain's CDR3 is CASSPPSGANTGELFF. The CDR3 DNA reads as TGTGCCAGCAGCCCCCCATCAGGGGCGAACACCGGGGAGCTGTTTTTT.

The CDR3 region is CASSTQTGGASPLHF. The CDR3 DNA reads TGTGCCAGCAGCACCCAGACAGGGGGCGCATCACCCCTCCACTTT. This chain joins TRBV7-9 and TRBJ1-6, with TRBD1 matching over 10 bases. The CDR3 totals 15 residues. After removal of 5 bases from V and 10 bases from J, the junction contained 8 bases not matched to a gene. Germline V CDR1 and CDR2: SEHNR, FQNEAQ (reference sequence).

The V gene is TRBV29-1, the J gene TRBJ1-2; 7 bases fit TRBD1. V lost 5 bases and J lost 4; bases outside the gene matches: 10. Germline lookup yields CDR1 SQVTM and CDR2 ANQGSEA. The CDR3 has 14 amino acids. CDR3 in amino acids: CSVSGQASSYGYTF. In DNA, the CDR3 is TGCAGCGTTTCCGGACAGGCCTCTTCCTATGGCTACACCTTC.

The rearrangement uses TRBV5-1 and TRBJ2-3, with D perhaps TRBD1 or TRBD2 (5 bases each). Looked up from germline, CDR1 is SGHRS and CDR2 is YFSETQ. The CDR3 extends over 14 amino acids. Trimming left V 3 bases short and J 1 base short, with 9 bases between. The CDR3 loop is CASSWGMGTDTQYF. The CDR3 DNA sequence: TGCGCCAGCAGCTGGGGGATGGGCACAGATACGCAGTATTTT.

V and J are TRBV18 and TRBJ1-2; no clear D. The V and J ends lost 3 bases and 5 bases respectively, with 10 bases between them. The CDR3 spans 13 residues. Per the germline V gene, CDR1 is KGHSH and CDR2 is LQKENI. The CDR3 loop reads CASSPQSEYGYTF. In DNA form, the CDR3 reads TGTGCCAGCTCACCTCAATCAGAGTATGGCTACACCTTC.

This chain links TRBV4-1 with TRBJ2-5; D is ambiguous. The CDR3 totals 16 residues. V lost 4 bases and J lost 3, with 18 bases in between. CDR1 is MGHRA and CDR2 is YSYEKL in the germline V gene. This CDR3 reads CASSPYQRRAEETQYF. As DNA, the CDR3 is TGCGCCAGCAGCCCATACCAACGTAGGGCTGAAGAGACCCAGTACTTC.

J is TRBJ2-2 and V is TRBV19; possibly TRBD1 or TRBD2 for D (5 bases each). The CDR3 has 16 amino acids. Trimming stripped 7 bases from V and 0 bases from J, with 15 bases between. Per germline, CDR1 LNHDA and CDR2 SQIVND (reference sequence). CDR3 amino acids: CASTPRWGTNTGELFF. The DNA for the CDR3 is TGTGCCAGTACCCCGAGGTGGGGGACGAACACCGGGGAGCTGTTTTTT.

In its sample, this clone was seen once. The gene calls are TRBV7-8 and TRBJ2-1; the match to TRBD2 covers 7 bases. The germline gives CDR1 SGHVS, CDR2 FQNEAQ. V trimming: 0 bases; J trimming: 0 bases; junction bases outside the gene matches: 5. CDR3 length: 17 amino acids. In DNA form, the CDR3 reads TGTGCCAGCAGCTTAGCTGGAGTAGCGGGCTCCTACAATGAGCAGTTCTTC. It translates to CASSLAGVAGSYNEQFF.

The chain has TRBV29-1 and TRBJ2-2; D may correspond to TRBD1 or TRBD2 (5 bases each). Trimming pared 6 bases from V and 4 bases from J, leaving 12 bases between. This CDR3 spans 13 amino acids. Germline CDR1 SQVTM, CDR2 ANQGSEA. The CDR3 here is CSVSGSVTGELFF. Here the CDR3 DNA reads TGCAGCGTCTCAGGGAGTGTCACCGGGGAGCTGTTTTTT.